This T cell receptor (beta chain) came from a study of T-cell reconstitution after alpha-beta-depleted transplantation in children. Preparation of the TCRbeta library involved a method that used unique molecular identifiers. TCRdb recomputed calls from the PCR reads with MiXCR, one row per CDR3 protein. The data contain 780,000 or so distinct CDR3 sequences, about 15% of them singletons. CDR3 length: 15 amino acids. Per the germline V gene, CDR1 is MNHNS and CDR2 is SASEGT. V gave up 5 bases and J gave up 6 bases, with 17 bases separating them. The TCR was taken from a male patient under 18 who had a stem cell transplant for acute lymphoblastic leukemia, so the T cells may come from the graft donor. Sequencing was performed on PBMCs, mostly from graft donor cells, taken 360 days after TCRalphabeta/CD19-depleted stem cell transplant. The chain is built from TRBV6-1 and TRBJ1-5, with a weak D call TRBD1 (6 bases). CDR3 protein: CASSTGGGGAQPQHF. The CDR3 nucleotides are TGTGCCAGCAGTACGGGGGGCGGGGGGGCTCAGCCCCAGCATTTT.